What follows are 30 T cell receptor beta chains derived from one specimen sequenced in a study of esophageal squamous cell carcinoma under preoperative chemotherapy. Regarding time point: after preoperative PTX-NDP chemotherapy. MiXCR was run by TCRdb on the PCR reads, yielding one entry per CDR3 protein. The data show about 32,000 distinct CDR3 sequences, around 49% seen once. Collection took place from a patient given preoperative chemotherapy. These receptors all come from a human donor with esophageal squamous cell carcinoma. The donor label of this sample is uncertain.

CDR3 nucleotide sequence: TGTGCCAGCAGTAACAGGGAAAGCTCCTACAATGAGCAGTTCTTC. Amino acids: CASSNRESSYNEQFF. The gene calls are TRBV12-3 or TRBV12-4 and TRBJ2-1, with a weak D call TRBD1 (6 bases). V was clipped by 5 bases and J by 0 bases, with 11 bases between them. CDR3 length: 15 residues.

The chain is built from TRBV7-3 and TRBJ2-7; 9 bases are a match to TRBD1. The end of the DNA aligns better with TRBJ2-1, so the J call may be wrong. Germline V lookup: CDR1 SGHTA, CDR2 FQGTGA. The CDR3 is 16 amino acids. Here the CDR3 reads CASSGTAGTGPYEQFF. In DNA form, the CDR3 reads TGTGCCAGCAGCGGAACCGCCGGGACAGGGCCCTACGAGCAGTTCTTC.

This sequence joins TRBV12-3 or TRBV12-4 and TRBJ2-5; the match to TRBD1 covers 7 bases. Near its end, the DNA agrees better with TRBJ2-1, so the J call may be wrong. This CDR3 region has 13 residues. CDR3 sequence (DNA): TGTGCCAGCAGTTTCACAGGGGACAATGAGCAGTTCTTC. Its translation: CASSFTGDNEQFF.

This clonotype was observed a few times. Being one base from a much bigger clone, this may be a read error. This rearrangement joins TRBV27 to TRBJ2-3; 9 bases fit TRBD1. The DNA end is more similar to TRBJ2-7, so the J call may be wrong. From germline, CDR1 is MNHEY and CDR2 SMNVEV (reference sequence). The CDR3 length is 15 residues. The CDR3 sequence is CASSFETGGSNEQYF. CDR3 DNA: TGTGCCAGCAGTTTCGAGACAGGGGGAAGCAATGAGCAGTACTTC.

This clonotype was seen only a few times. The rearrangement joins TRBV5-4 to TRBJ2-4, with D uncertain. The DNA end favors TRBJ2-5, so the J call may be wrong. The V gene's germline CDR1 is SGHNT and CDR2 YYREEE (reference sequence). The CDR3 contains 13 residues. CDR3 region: CASSLPDPGTQYF. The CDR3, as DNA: TGTGCCAGCAGCTTACCCGATCCCGGGACCCAGTACTTC.

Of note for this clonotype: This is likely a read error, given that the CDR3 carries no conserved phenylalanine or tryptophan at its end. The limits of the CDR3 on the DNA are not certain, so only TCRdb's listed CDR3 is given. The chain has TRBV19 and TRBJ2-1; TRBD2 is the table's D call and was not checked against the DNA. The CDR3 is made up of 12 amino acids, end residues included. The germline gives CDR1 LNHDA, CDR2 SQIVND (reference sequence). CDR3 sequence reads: CASRPTSGEWLY.

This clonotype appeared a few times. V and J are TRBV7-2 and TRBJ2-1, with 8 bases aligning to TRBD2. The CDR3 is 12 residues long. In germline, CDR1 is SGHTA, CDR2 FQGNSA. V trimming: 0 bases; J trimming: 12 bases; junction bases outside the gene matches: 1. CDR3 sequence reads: CASSLATSVQFF. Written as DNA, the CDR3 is TGTGCCAGCAGCTTAGCGACTAGCGTGCAGTTCTTC.

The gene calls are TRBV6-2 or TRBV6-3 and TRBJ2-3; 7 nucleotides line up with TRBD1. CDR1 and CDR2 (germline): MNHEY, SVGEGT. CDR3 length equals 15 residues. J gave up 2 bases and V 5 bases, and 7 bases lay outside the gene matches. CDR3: CASSPATGNTDTQYF. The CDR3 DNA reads TGTGCCAGCAGTCCCGCGACAGGGAACACAGATACGCAGTATTTT.

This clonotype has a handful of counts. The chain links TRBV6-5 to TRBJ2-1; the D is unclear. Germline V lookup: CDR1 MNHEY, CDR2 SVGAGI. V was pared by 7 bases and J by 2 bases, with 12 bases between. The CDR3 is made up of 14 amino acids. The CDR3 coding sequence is TGTGCCAGCATTTCAGGCAAAACCTACAATGAGCAGTTCTTC. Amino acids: CASISGKTYNEQFF.

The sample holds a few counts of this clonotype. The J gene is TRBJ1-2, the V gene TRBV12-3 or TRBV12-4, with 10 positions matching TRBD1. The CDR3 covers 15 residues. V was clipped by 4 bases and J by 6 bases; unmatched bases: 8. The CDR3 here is CASSYPGQGWNGYTF. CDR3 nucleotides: TGTGCCAGCAGTTACCCGGGACAGGGGTGGAATGGCTACACCTTC.

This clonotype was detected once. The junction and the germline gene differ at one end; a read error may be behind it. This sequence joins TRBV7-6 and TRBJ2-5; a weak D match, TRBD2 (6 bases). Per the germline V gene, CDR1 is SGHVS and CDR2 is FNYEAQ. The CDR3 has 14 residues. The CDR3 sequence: CAGRAGRDPETQYF. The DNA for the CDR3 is TGTGCGGGGCGCGCGGGGCGGGACCCAGAGACGCAGTACTTC.

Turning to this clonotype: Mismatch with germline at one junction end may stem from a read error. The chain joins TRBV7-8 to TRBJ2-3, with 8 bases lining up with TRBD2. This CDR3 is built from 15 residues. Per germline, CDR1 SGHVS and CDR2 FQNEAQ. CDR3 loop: CASVSVGGATDMQYF. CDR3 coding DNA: TGTGCCAGCGTCTCGGTCGGGGGGGCCACAGATATGCAGTATTTT. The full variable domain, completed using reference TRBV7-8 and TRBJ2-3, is GAGVSQSPRYKVAKRGQDVALRCDPISGHVSLFWYQQALGQGPEFLTYFQNEAQLDKSGLPSDRFFAERPEGSVSTLKIQRTQQEDSAVYLCASVSVGGATDMQYFGPGTRLTVL.

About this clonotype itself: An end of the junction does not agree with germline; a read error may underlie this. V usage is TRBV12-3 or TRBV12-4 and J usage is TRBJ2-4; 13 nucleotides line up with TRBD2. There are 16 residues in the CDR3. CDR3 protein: CASSTTSGGATDIQYF. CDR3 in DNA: TGTGCCAGCAGTACTACTAGCGGGGGGGCCACAGATATTCAGTATTTC.

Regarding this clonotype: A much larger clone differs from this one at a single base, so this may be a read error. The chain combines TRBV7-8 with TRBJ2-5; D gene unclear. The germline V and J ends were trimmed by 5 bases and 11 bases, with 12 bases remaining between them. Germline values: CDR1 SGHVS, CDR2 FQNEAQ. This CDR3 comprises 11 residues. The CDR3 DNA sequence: TGTGCCAGCAGCGGATTCAATGAGCAGTACTTC. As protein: CASSGFNEQYF.

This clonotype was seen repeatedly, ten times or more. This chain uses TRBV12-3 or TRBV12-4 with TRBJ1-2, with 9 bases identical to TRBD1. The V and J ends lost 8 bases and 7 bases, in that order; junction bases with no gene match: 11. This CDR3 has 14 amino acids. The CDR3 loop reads CASLSTGGATGYTF. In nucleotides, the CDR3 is TGTGCCAGCCTTTCAACAGGGGGCGCGACTGGCTACACCTTC.

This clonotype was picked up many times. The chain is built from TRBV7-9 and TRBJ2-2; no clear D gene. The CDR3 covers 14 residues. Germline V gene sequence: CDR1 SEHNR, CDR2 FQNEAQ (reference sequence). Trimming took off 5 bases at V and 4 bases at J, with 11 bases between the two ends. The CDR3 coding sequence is TGTGCCAGCAGCCCACAAGGACCCACCGGGGAGCTGTTTTTT. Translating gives CASSPQGPTGELFF.

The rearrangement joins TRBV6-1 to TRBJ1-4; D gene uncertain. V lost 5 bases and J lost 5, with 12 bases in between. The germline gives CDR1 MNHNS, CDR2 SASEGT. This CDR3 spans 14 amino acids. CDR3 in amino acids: CASSRASQNEKLFF. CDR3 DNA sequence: TGTGCCAGCAGTCGGGCTTCCCAAAATGAAAAACTGTTTTTT.

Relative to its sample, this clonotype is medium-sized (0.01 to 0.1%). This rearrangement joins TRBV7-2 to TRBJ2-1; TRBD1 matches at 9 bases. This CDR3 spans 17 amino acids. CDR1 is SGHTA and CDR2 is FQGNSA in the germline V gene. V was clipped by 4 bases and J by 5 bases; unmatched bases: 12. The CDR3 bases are TGTGCCAGCAGCTACTCAAGCCGGGACAGGGCGGACAATGAGCAGTTCTTC. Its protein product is CASSYSSRDRADNEQFF.

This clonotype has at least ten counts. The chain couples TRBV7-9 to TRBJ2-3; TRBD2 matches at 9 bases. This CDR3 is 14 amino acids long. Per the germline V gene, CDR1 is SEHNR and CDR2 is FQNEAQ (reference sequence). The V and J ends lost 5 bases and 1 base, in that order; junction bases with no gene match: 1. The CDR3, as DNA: TGTGCCAGCAGCCCTAGCGGGGGCACAGATACGCAGTATTTT. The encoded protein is CASSPSGGTDTQYF. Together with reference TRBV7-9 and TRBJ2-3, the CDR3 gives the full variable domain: DTGVSQNPRHKITKRGQNVTFRCDPISEHNRLYWYRQTLGQGPEFLTYFQNEAQLEKSRLLSDRFSAERPKGSFSTLEIQRTEQGDSAMYLCASSPSGGTDTQYFGPGTRLTVL.

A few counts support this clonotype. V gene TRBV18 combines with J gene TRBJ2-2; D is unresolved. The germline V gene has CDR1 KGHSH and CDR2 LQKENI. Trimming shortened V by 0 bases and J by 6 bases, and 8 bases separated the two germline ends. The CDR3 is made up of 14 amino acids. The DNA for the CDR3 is TGTGCCAGCTCACCACCGTCTGTGGCCGGGGAGCTGTTTTTT. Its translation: CASSPPSVAGELFF.

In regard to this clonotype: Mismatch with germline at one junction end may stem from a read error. The DNA of the CDR3 is TGTGCGAGCAGCGGGGGCCGTTTCAAAGATACCCAGTATTTC. The encoded protein is CASSGGRFKDTQYF. The chain recombines TRBV7-6 with TRBJ2-3; 8 bases align to TRBD2. The length of the CDR3 is 14 residues. Germline V CDR1 and CDR2: SGHVS, FNYEAQ.

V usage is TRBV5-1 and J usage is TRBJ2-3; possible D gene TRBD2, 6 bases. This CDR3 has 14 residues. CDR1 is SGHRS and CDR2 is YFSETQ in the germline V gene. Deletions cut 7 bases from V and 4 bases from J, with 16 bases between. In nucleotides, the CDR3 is TGCGCCAGCGGATCGCGGGGCACCGCAGATACGCAGTATTTT. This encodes CASGSRGTADTQYF.

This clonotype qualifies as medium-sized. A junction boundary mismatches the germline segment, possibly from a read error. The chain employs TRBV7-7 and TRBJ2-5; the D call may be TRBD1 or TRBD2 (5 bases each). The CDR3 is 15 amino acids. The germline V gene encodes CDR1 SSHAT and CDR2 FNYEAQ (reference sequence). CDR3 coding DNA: TGTGCTAGCAGCTTAGCGCGTACAGGAAAAGAGACCCAGTACTTC. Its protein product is CASSLARTGKETQYF.

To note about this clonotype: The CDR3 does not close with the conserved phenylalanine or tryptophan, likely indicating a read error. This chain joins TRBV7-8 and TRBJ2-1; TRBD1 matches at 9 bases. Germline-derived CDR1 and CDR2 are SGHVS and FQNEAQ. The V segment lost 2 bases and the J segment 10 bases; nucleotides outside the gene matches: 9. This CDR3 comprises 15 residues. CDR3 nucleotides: TGTGCCAGCAGCTTAATGCTAGGACAGGGGATCGAGCAGTTCTCC. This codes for CASSLMLGQGIEQFS.

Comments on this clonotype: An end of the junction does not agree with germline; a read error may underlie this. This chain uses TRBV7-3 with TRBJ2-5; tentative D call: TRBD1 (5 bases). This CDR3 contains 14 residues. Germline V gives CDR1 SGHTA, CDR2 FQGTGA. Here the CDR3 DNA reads TGTGCCAGCAGCTTGGGGCTCACCACAGAGACGCAGTACTTC. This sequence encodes CASSLGLTTETQYF.

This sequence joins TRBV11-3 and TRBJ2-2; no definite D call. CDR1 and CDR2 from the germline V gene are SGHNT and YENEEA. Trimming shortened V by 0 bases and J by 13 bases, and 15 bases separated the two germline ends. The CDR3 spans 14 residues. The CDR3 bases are TGTGCCAGCAGCTTAGATGTGCTCACAGATACGCTGTTTTTT. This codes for CASSLDVLTDTLFF.

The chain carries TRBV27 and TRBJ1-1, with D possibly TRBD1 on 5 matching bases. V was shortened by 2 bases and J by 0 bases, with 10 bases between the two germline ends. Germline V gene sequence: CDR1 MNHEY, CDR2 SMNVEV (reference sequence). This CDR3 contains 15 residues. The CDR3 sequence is CASSLRGTMNTEAFF. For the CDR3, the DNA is TGTGCCAGCAGTTTACGGGGCACAATGAACACTGAAGCTTTCTTT.

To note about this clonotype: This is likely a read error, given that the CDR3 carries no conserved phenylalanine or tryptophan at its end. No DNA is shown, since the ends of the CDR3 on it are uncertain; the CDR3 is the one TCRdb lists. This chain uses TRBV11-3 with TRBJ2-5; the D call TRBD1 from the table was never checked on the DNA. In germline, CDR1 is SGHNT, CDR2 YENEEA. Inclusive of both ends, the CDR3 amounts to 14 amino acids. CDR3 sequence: CASSPPGAGTTQHS.

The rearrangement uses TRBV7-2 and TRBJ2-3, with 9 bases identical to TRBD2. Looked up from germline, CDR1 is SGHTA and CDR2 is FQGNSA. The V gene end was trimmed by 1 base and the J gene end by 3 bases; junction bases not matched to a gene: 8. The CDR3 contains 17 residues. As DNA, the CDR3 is TGTGCCAGCAGCTTAGGGGTCGGCGGGGGGGTAACAGATACGCAGTATTTT. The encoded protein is CASSLGVGGGVTDTQYF. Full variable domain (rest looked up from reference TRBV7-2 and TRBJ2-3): GAGVSQSPSNKVTEKGKDVELRCDPISGHTALYWYRQSLGQGLEFLIYFQGNSAPDKSGLPSDRFSAERTGGSVSTLTIQRTQQEDSAVYLCASSLGVGGGVTDTQYFGPGTRLTVL.

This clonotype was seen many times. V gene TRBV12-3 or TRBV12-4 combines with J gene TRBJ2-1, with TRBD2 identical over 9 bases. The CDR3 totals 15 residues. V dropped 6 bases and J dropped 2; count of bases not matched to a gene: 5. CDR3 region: CASSTAGGTYNEQFF. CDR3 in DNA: TGTGCCAGCAGCACGGCGGGGGGGACCTACAATGAGCAGTTCTTC.